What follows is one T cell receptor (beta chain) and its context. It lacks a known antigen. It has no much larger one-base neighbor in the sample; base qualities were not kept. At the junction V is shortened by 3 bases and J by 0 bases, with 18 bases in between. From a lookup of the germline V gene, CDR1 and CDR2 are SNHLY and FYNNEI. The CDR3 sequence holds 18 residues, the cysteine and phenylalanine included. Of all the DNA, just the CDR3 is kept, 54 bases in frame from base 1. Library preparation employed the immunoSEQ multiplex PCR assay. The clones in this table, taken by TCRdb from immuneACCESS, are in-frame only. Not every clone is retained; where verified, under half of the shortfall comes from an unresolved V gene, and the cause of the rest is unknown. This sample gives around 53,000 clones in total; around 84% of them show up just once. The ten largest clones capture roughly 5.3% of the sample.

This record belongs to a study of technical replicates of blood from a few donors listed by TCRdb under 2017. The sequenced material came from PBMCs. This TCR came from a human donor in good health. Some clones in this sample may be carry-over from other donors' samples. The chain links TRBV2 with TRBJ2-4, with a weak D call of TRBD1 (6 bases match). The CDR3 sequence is CASSERKTGPIAKNIQYF. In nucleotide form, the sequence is TGTGCCAGCAGTGAGAGAAAGACAGGCCCGATAGCCAAAAACATTCAGTACTTC.